The source of this T cell receptor beta chain is a study of blood T cells in healthy people across ages. Primers used in a second PCR of about 7 to 12 cycles were a sample-barcoded 5' primer and a J-beta primer mix. TCRdb passed the 5' RACE reads through MiXCR, listing each CDR3 protein once. The sample has 1.5 million to 2 million distinct CDR3 sequences; around 48% are singletons. Trimming took off 1 base at V and 2 bases at J, with 10 bases between the two ends. There are 15 residues in the CDR3. Material for sequencing was blood. The source is a woman in her forties in good health. The chain couples TRBV12-3 or TRBV12-4 to TRBJ2-3; TRBD1 is a possible D gene (6 bases). CDR3 loop: CASSLDTGFTDTQYF. In DNA form, the CDR3 reads TGTGCCAGCAGTTTAGATACAGGGTTCACAGATACGCAGTATTTT.